Listed below are T cell receptor beta chains from one sample, sequenced in a study of blood T cell repertoires in COVID-19. Profiled with immunoSEQ multiplex PCR; TCRdb holds only in-frame clones, not every one. The table shows around 200,000 clones, with 80% to 90% occurring only once. The sequencing sample was made of peripheral blood. The receptors originated from a woman aged 50 to 60 with acute or convalescent COVID-19. Each CDR3 is given with its conserved first and last residue. D genes are given only for firm matches. Size is omitted from some rows. Given values are once, few, many or a class for expanded clones.

TRBJ2-7	NA	NA	TRBV24-1	CAPTGEQYF	TGTGCCCCTACGGGCGAGCAGTACTTC
TRBJ2-7	TRBD1	NA	TRBV6-2/TRBV6-3	CASSHRDREYEQYF	TGTGCCAGCAGTCACCGGGACAGGGAGTACGAGCAGTACTTC
TRBJ1-5	TRBD1	NA	TRBV19	CASSWGQLQPQHF	TGTGCCAGTAGTTGGGGACAGCTTCAGCCCCAGCATTTT
TRBJ2-7	TRBD1	NA	TRBV10-2	CASSESGTGFLEQYF	TGCGCCAGCAGTGAGTCCGGGACAGGGTTCCTCGAGCAGTACTTC
TRBJ1-5	NA	NA	TRBV6-5	CASSYAPGDQPQHF	TGTGCCAGCAGTTACGCGCCCGGAGATCAGCCCCAGCATTTT
TRBJ2-2	NA	NA	TRBV6-5	CASSRAGGRTGELFF	TGTGCCAGCAGTCGGGCGGGTGGGAGGACCGGGGAGCTGTTTTTT
TRBJ1-6	NA	NA	TRBV5-1	CASSFLVDSPLHF	TGCGCCAGCAGCTTTTTGGTAGATTCACCCCTCCACTTT
TRBJ2-3	TRBD2	NA	TRBV9	CASSGTSGGTDTQYF	TGTGCCAGCAGCGGGACTAGCGGAGGCACAGATACGCAGTATTTT
TRBJ2-1	TRBD2	NA	TRBV2	CASTREVFNEQFF	TGTGCCAGCACGCGGGAGGTATTCAATGAGCAGTTCTTC
TRBJ2-7	NA	NA	TRBV18	CASSQDTYEQYF	TGTGCCAGCTCACAAGACACCTACGAGCAGTACTTC
TRBJ1-2	TRBD1	NA	TRBV12-3/TRBV12-4	CASSAQGAEGYTF	TGTGCCAGCAGTGCACAGGGGGCGGAGGGCTACACCTTC
TRBJ2-1	TRBD2	NA	TRBV3-1/TRBV3-2	CASSHPTSGIYNEQFF	TGTGCCAGCAGCCATCCGACTAGCGGGATTTACAATGAGCAGTTCTTC
TRBJ2-1	TRBD2	NA	TRBV6-5	CASRRGLAGINEQFF	TGTGCCAGCAGACGAGGACTAGCGGGAATCAATGAGCAGTTCTTC
TRBJ2-7	TRBD2	NA	TRBV2	CASSSSGRAEQYF	TGTGCCAGCAGTTCTAGCGGGAGAGCCGAGCAGTACTTC
TRBJ2-2	NA	NA	TRBV12-3/TRBV12-4	CASSFLRTGELFF	TGTGCCAGCAGTTTCCTCAGGACCGGGGAGCTGTTTTTT
TRBJ2-7	TRBD1	once	TRBV19	CASSHGQRTGSSYEQYF	TGTGCCAGTAGCCATGGCCAGAGGACAGGGAGCTCCTACGAGCAGTACTTC
TRBJ2-1	NA	NA	TRBV2	CASIEDLYNEQFF	TGTGCCAGCATCGAGGACTTGTACAATGAGCAGTTCTTC